The present TCR beta chain was sequenced within a study of shared clonotypes between healthy human individuals. Study-level information: The donor group consisted of two women and a few men, aged 18 to 49. Each donor contributed plates that comprised three CD4 naive, three CD4 memory, two CD8 naive and one CD8 memory.

This clone was recorded only once. Its specificity is unknown. Naive CD8 cells lacked CD45RO and underwent positive selection for CCR7, leaving out terminally differentiated effector memory CD45RA+ cells. Study-level points and caveats: Despite large depth, sorted-subset datasets appeared incompletely sequenced. Non-shared clonotypes had lower generation probabilities than those shared by all four donors.

The method was immunoSEQ multiplex PCR; TCRdb's version includes in-frame clones alone and lacks a portion of them. Found here are some 2 million clones, roughly 95% of them singletons; the top ten hold roughly 1%. The germline V gene encodes CDR1 SGDLS and CDR2 YYNGEE. The CDR3 contains 15 residues. The V end was cut by 0 bases, the J end by 4 bases, with 11 bases between. This sequence originates from a man younger than 35 in good health. V is TRBV9 and J is TRBJ1-3; no reliable D call. The sequenced sample consisted of naive CD8+ T cells sorted from blood. The CDR3 DNA follows: TGTGCCAGCAGCGTAGGGGGTTCTGTAGGAAACACCATATATTTT. It specifies CASSVGGSVGNTIYF.